This T cell receptor (beta chain) comes out of a study of graft-versus-host responses after intestinal transplantation. Sequencing was performed with immunoSEQ multiplex PCR; in TCRdb, only in-frame clones are kept and a portion is missing. Among about 9,000 clones listed, 27% were seen once. Responder cells labeled with CFSE (roughly 200,000) were co-plated with irradiated stimulator cells labeled with violet dye (roughly 200,000). The sequencing used alloreactive CD8+ T cells from a mixed lymphocyte reaction culture, collected before transplantation. Noted subset: CFSE-low proliferating T cells sorted from roughly six-day pre-transplant mixed lymphocyte reaction (GvH or HvG direction). The TCR originated in a human patient who was an organ donor for intestinal transplantation.

The CDR3 DNA follows: TGTGCCAGCAGCACACTAGCGGGAGGCTACAATGAGCAGTTCTTC. Encoded protein: CASSTLAGGYNEQFF. This chain connects TRBV6-1 to TRBJ2-1; 12 bases agree with TRBD2. The CDR3 has 15 residues. Germline CDR1 and CDR2: MNHNS and SASEGT. V lost 6 bases to trimming and J lost 3 bases; unmatched junction nucleotides: 3.